This is a list of T cell receptor beta chains from one sample in a study of blood T cell repertoires in COVID-19. The table came from immunoSEQ multiplex PCR; TCRdb's copy has only in-frame clones and leaves some out. The sample lists around 21,000 clones; 70% to 90% were seen once. Sequences were obtained from peripheral blood. Source of these receptors: a human donor with active COVID-19. The donor label of this sample is uncertain. Both conserved end residues are part of each CDR3. The D gene is left open where the match is weak. Where a row states a size, it is once, few, many or the class of an expanded clone; other rows omit it.

cdr3_nt cdr3_aa d_call j_call v_call clone_size
TGTGCCAGCAGCAAAGTTAGGCAGGGGTGGGCCTACGAGCAGTACTTC CASSKVRQGWAYEQYF NA TRBJ2-7 TRBV21-1 NA
TGTGCCAGCAGCTTAGACGACTATTTGCATGAGCAGTTCTTC CASSLDDYLHEQFF NA TRBJ2-1 TRBV11-1 NA
TGTGCCAGCAGCTTAGATTACTTCACGGGGGAGCTGTTTTTT CASSLDYFTGELFF NA TRBJ2-2 TRBV11-2 NA
TGTGCCAGCAGCTCCACAGGGGCCTGGGGCACTGAAGCTTTCTTT CASSSTGAWGTEAFF TRBD1 TRBJ1-1 TRBV9 NA
TGCGCCAGCAGCACTAGCGGGAGAACTGGCACCGGGGAGCTGTTTTTT CASSTSGRTGTGELFF TRBD2 TRBJ2-2 TRBV23-1 NA
TGTGCCAGCAGCACCACAGGGGTGGGGGCTTTCTTT CASSTTGVGAFF TRBD1 TRBJ1-1 TRBV7-3 NA
TGCGCCAGCAGCCGGTTTACAGGGGAGAACACTGAAGCTTTCTTT CASSRFTGENTEAFF TRBD1 TRBJ1-1 TRBV5-1 NA
TGCGCCAGCAGCGCCGGGACTAGCGGGGGGGCCGGAGATACGCAGTATTTT CASSAGTSGGAGDTQYF TRBD2 TRBJ2-3 TRBV10-2 NA
TGCGCCAGCAGCTACGCTAGCGGAGTCTGGAGCACAGATACGCAGTATTTT CASSYASGVWSTDTQYF TRBD2 TRBJ2-3 TRBV5-1 NA
TGTGCCAGCAGTTGGGGGGGCCCAGATACGCAGTATTTT CASSWGGPDTQYF NA TRBJ2-3 TRBV6-2/TRBV6-3 NA
TGTGCCAGTAGTATAGATTTAACGCCCGGGGGAGGGCAGCCCCAGCATTTT CASSIDLTPGGGQPQHF NA TRBJ1-5 TRBV19 NA
TGTGCCAGCAGTCCGACCCCGTCAGGTACGCAGTATTTT CASSPTPSGTQYF NA TRBJ2-3 TRBV27 NA
TGTGCCAGCAGCTTCACTAGCGACTCGCAGTATTTT CASSFTSDSQYF TRBD2 TRBJ2-3 TRBV5-6 NA
TGTGCCAGCAGCTTAGTCGGGGGTGGCAACACCGGGGAGCTGTTTTTT CASSLVGGGNTGELFF NA TRBJ2-2 TRBV7-2 NA
TGTGCCAGCAGCCAAGGCACAGGGGGCCGATTTAACACTGAAGCTTTCTTT CASSQGTGGRFNTEAFF TRBD1 TRBJ1-1 TRBV3-1/TRBV3-2 NA
TGTGCCAGCGGAGGGGACCGCACTGAAGCTTTCTTT CASGGDRTEAFF NA TRBJ1-1 TRBV2 NA
TGTGCTAGTGGAATCGACAGATACAATGAGCAGTTCTTC CASGIDRYNEQFF NA TRBJ2-1 TRBV12-5 NA
TGTGCCAGCTGGGCCCCACTAGCGGGAGCCTACGAGCAGTACTTC CASWAPLAGAYEQYF TRBD2 TRBJ2-7 TRBV28 NA
TGTGCCAGCAGTTATAGCCCTTTTAGCAATCAGCCCCAGCATTTT CASSYSPFSNQPQHF NA TRBJ1-5 TRBV6-5 NA
TGTGCCAGCAGCCCGCATCTCCTGACAGGGAACACTGAAGCTTTCTTT CASSPHLLTGNTEAFF NA TRBJ1-1 TRBV11-1 few
TGTGCCAGCAGCTCCTCGGCGCCGGACAGGGGATACTATGGCTACACCTTC CASSSSAPDRGYYGYTF TRBD1 TRBJ1-2 TRBV5-4 NA
TGTGCCAGTAGGCCGGGGACAGGCAATAATGAAAAACTGTTTTTT CASRPGTGNNEKLFF TRBD1 TRBJ1-4 TRBV19 NA
TGTGCCAGCAGTTCTCACAGGGAGAATGAAAAACTGTTTTTT CASSSHRENEKLFF NA TRBJ1-4 TRBV27 NA
TGTGCCAGCAGCAAAGTTAGCCAGGGGCCCTACACAGATACGCAGTATTTT CASSKVSQGPYTDTQYF NA TRBJ2-3 TRBV21-1 NA
TGTGCCAGCAAGCCGGGACAGGGCAATCAGCCCCAGCATTTT CASKPGQGNQPQHF NA TRBJ1-5 TRBV21-1 NA
TGCGCCAGCAGTGAGCCTAGGGGGTTACAGCCCCAGCATTTT CASSEPRGLQPQHF NA TRBJ1-5 TRBV10-1 NA
TGTGCCAGCGTACTAGCTCCAACCTACGAGCAGTACTTC CASVLAPTYEQYF NA TRBJ2-7 TRBV6-5 NA
TGTGCCAGCAGCCCCCGACAGGGCTCGGATACGCAGTATTTT CASSPRQGSDTQYF TRBD1 TRBJ2-3 TRBV7-9 NA
TGTGCCAGCAGCCTTACTGGGACTAGCTCGAACACCGGGGAGCTGTTTTTT CASSLTGTSSNTGELFF TRBD2 TRBJ2-2 TRBV5-5 NA
TGTGCCCCCCATAGCAAGCGGGGGGGGAGGCGACATCAAGAGACCCAGTACTTC CAPHSKRGGRRHQETQYF TRBD2 TRBJ2-5 TRBV19 NA
TGTGCCAGTAGTAAAGGCAGGGGGCGGAAAATGAACACTGAAGCTTTCTTT CASSKGRGRKMNTEAFF TRBD1 TRBJ1-1 TRBV19 NA
TGTGCCAGCTCACCAGAGTGGGACAGCGGGTACTATGGCTACACCTTC CASSPEWDSGYYGYTF TRBD1 TRBJ1-2 TRBV18 NA
TGTGCCAGCAGTTTAGAAAGCGGGAGCTCCTACGAGCAGTACTTC CASSLESGSSYEQYF TRBD2 TRBJ2-7 TRBV28 NA
TGTGCCAGCAGCCGAACAGGGGGTAGCACTGAAGCTTTCTTT CASSRTGGSTEAFF TRBD1 TRBJ1-1 TRBV14 NA
TGTGCCAGCATCCTCTACCGAAGCGGGGGGGCGAGGTTGAATGAGCAGTTCTTC CASILYRSGGARLNEQFF TRBD2 TRBJ2-1 TRBV7-9 NA
TGTGCCAGCAGCTCCCCAAGCGGGGGGATTAACAATGAGCAGTTCTTC CASSSPSGGINNEQFF TRBD2 TRBJ2-1 TRBV6-4 NA
TGTGCCAGCAGCGGCGGACAGGGTCACGCTTACGAGCAGTACTTC CASSGGQGHAYEQYF TRBD1 TRBJ2-7 TRBV7-9 medium-sized
TGTGCCAGCAGTCCGGACGGGATCTCCTACAATGAGCAGTTCTTC CASSPDGISYNEQFF NA TRBJ2-1 TRBV7-3 once
TGTGCCAGCAGCGTAGACGAGCGGGGGGGTAGGTACGAGCAGTACTTC CASSVDERGGRYEQYF TRBD2 TRBJ2-7 TRBV9 NA
TGTGCCAGCTCACCCGAGACTAGGACTGAGACCCAGTACTTC CASSPETRTETQYF NA TRBJ2-5 TRBV18 NA
TGTGCCATCAACGACGGAGTCCGAGGGGACTCTGAAGCTTTCTTT CAINDGVRGDSEAFF NA TRBJ1-1 TRBV10-3 NA
TGTGCCTGGAGTGGGATAGCGGGGGCGCACACAGATACGCAGTATTTT CAWSGIAGAHTDTQYF TRBD2 TRBJ2-3 TRBV30 NA